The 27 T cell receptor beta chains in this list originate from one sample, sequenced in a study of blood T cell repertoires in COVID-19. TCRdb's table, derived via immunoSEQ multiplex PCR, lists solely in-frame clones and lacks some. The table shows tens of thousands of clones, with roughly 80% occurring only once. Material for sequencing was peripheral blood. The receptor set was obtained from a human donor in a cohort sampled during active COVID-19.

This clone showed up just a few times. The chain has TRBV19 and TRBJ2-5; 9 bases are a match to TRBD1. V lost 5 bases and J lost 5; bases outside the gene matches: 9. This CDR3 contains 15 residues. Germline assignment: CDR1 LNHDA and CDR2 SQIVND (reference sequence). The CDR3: CASSFRQGGEETQYF. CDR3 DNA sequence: TGTGCCAGTAGTTTCCGACAGGGGGGAGAGGAGACCCAGTACTTC.

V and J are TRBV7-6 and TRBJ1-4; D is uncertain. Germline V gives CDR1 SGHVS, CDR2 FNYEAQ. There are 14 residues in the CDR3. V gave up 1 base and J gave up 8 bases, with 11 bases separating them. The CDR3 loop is CASSLVQSGEKLFF. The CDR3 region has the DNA TGTGCCAGCAGCTTAGTACAGTCGGGGGAAAAACTGTTTTTT.

The CDR3 nucleotides read TGTGCCAGCAGTTATCTAGGACAGGTCGAAGAGACCCAGTACTTC. Translating it yields CASSYLGQVEETQYF. This chain links TRBV6-6 with TRBJ2-5; 7 bases are shared with TRBD1. V dropped 3 bases and J dropped 3; count of bases not matched to a gene: 7. CDR3 length: 15 residues. Germline CDR1 reads MNHNY; CDR2 reads SVGAGI (reference sequence).

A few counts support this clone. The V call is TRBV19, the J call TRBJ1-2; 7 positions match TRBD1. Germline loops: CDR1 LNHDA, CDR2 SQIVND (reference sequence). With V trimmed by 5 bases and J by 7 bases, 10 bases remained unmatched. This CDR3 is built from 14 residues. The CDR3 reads CASSSNRDRGGYTF. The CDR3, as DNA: TGTGCCAGTAGTTCTAACCGGGACAGAGGTGGCTACACCTTC.

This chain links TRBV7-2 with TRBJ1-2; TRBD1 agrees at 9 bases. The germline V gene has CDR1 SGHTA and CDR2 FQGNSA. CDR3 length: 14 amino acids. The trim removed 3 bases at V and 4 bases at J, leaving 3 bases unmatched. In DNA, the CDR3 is TGTGCCAGCAGCTTGGGGACAGGGAGCTATGGCTACACCTTC. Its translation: CASSLGTGSYGYTF.

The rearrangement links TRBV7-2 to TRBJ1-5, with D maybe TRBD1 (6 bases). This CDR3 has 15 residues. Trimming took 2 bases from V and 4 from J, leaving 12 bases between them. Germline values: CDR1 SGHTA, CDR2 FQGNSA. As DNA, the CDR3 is TGTGCCAGCAGCTTAATTGGGCAGGGGAATCAGCCCCAGCATTTT. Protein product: CASSLIGQGNQPQHF.

In DNA form, the CDR3 reads TGTGCCACCCTTCTACCGGGAGGTACTGAAGCTTTCTTT. Its protein product is CATLLPGGTEAFF. The chain recombines TRBV2 with TRBJ1-1; unclear D gene. The CDR3 has 13 amino acids. The V end was cut by 10 bases, the J end by 5 bases, with 17 bases between. CDR1 is SNHLY and CDR2 is FYNNEI in the germline V gene.

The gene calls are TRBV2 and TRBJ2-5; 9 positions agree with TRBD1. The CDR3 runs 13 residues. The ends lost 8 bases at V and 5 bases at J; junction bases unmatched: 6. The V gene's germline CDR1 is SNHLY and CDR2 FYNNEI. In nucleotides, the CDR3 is TGTGCCAGCGAGGGACAGGGCAGCGAGACCCAGTACTTC. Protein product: CASEGQGSETQYF.

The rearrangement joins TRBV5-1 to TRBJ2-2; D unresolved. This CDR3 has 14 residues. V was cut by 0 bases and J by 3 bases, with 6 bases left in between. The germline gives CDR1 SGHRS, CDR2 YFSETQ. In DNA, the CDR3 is TGCGCCAGCAGCTTGGGACTTCACACCGGGGAGCTGTTTTTT. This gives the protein CASSLGLHTGELFF.

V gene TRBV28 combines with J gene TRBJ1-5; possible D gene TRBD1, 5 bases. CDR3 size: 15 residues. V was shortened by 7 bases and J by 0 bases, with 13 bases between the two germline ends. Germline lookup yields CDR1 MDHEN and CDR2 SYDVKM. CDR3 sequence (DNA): TGTGCCAGCATCCTATCCGGGGGTAGCAATCAGCCCCAGCATTTT. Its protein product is CASILSGGSNQPQHF.

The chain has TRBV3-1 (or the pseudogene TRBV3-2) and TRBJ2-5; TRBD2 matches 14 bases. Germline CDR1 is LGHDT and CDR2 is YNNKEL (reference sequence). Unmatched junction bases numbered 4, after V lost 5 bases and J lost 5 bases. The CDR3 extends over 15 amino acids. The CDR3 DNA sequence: TGTGCCAGCAGCAGGACTAGCGGGAGGTGGGAGACCCAGTACTTC. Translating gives CASSRTSGRWETQYF.

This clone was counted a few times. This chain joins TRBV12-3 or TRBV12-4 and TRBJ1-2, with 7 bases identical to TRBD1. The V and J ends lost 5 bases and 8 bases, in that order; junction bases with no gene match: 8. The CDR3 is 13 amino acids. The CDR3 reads CASSHRQGYGYTF. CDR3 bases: TGTGCCAGCAGTCACCGACAGGGTTACGGCTACACCTTC.

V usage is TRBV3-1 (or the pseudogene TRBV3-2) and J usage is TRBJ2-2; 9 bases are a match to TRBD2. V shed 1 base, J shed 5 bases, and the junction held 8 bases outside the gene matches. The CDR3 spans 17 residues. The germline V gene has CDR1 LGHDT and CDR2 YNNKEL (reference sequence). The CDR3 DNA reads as TGTGCCAGCAGCCAAGTAGGGGTAGCGGGAGTTACCGGGGAGCTGTTTTTT. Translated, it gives CASSQVGVAGVTGELFF.

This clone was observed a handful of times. The CDR3 DNA is TGCGCCAGCAGCTTGGTAGCGGGAGACGGAAACATTCAGTACTTC. It is translated as CASSLVAGDGNIQYF. The V call is TRBV5-1, the J call TRBJ2-4; 9 positions match TRBD2. V lost 0 bases and J lost 6; bases outside the gene matches: 4. The CDR3 length is 15 residues. CDR1 and CDR2 (germline): SGHRS, YFSETQ. Full variable domain (missing parts from reference TRBV5-1 and TRBJ2-4): KAGVTQTPRYLIKTRGQQVTLSCSPISGHRSVSWYQQTPGQGLQFLFEYFSETQRNKGNFPGRFSGRQFSNSRSEMNVSTLELGDSALYLCASSLVAGDGNIQYFGAGTRLSVL.

CDR3: CASSVSAGGDGDTQYF. Here the CDR3 DNA reads TGTGCCAGCAGCGTGTCAGCGGGAGGAGACGGAGATACGCAGTATTTT. The V gene is TRBV9, the J gene TRBJ2-3, with 9 bases identical to TRBD2. Germline V CDR1 and CDR2: SGDLS, YYNGEE. The V and J ends lost 2 bases and 5 bases, in that order; junction bases with no gene match: 9. There are 16 residues in the CDR3.

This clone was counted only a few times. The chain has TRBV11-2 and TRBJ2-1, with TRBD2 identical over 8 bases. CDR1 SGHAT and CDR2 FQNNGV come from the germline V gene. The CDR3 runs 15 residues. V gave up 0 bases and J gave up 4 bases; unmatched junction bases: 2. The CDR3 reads CASSLEAGVYNEQFF. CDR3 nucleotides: TGTGCCAGCAGCTTAGAAGCGGGAGTTTACAATGAGCAGTTCTTC. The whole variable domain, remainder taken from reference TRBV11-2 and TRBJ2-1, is EAGVAQSPRYKIIEKRQSVAFWCNPISGHATLYWYQQILGQGPKLLIQFQNNGVVDDSQLPKDRFSAERLKGVDSTLKIQPAKLEDSAVYLCASSLEAGVYNEQFFGPGTRLTVL.

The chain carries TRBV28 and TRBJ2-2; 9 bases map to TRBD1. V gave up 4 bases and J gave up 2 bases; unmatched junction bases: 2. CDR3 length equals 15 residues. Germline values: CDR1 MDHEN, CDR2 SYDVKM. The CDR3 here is CASSSTGGNTGELFF. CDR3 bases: TGTGCCAGCAGTTCGACAGGGGGAAACACCGGGGAGCTGTTTTTT.

As DNA, the CDR3 is TGTGCCAGCAGTCTTAACACCGGGGAGCTGTTTTTT. It codes for CASSLNTGELFF. This rearrangement joins TRBV28 to TRBJ2-2, with D uncertain. Germline assignment: CDR1 MDHEN and CDR2 SYDVKM. Trimming cost V 5 bases and J 2 bases, with 3 bases left between them. The CDR3 sequence is 12 residues long.

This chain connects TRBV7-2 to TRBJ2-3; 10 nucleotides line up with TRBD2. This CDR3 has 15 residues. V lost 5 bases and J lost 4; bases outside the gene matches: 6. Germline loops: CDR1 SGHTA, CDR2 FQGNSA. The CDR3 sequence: CASSTVLAGADTQYF. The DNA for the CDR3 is TGTGCCAGCAGCACCGTCCTAGCGGGAGCAGATACGCAGTATTTT.

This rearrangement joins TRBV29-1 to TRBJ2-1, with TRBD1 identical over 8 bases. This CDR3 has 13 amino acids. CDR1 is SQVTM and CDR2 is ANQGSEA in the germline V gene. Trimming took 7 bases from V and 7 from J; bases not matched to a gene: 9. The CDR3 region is CSASGTGTNEQFF. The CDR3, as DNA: TGCAGCGCCTCCGGGACAGGAACGAATGAGCAGTTCTTC.

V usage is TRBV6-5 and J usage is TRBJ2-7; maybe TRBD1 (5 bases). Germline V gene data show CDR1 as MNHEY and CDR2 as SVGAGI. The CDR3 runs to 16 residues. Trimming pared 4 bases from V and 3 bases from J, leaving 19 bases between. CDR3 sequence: CASSFRQPTQGYEQYF. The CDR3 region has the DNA TGTGCCAGCAGTTTCCGACAGCCGACTCAGGGCTACGAGCAGTACTTC.

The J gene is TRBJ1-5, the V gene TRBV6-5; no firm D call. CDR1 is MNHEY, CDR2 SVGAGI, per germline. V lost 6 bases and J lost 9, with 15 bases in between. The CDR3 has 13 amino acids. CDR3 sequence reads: CASRGGHEGPQHF. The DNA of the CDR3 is TGTGCCAGCAGGGGAGGGCACGAGGGGCCCCAGCATTTT.

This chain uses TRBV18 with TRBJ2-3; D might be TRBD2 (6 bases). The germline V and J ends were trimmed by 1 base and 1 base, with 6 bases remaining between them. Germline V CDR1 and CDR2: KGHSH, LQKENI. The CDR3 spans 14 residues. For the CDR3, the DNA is TGTGCCAGCTCACCACTAGCGGGCACAGATACGCAGTATTTT. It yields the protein CASSPLAGTDTQYF.

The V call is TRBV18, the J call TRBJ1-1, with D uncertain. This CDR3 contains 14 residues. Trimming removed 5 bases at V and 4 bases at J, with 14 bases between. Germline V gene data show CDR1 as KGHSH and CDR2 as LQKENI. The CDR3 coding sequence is TGTGCCAGCTCAAGAGGAGAAGGGAGCACTGAAGCTTTCTTT. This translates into CASSRGEGSTEAFF.

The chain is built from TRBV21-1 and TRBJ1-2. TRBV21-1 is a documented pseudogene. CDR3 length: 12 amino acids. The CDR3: CASSTAGYGYTF. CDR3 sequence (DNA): TGTGCCAGCAGCACTGCGGGCTATGGCTACACCTTC.

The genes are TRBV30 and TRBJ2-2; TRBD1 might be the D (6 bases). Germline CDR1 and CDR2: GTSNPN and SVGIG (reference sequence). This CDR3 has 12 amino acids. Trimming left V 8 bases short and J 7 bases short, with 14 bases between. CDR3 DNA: TGTGCCGGAGACAGGTTTTTCGGGGAGCTGTTTTTT. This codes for CAGDRFFGELFF.

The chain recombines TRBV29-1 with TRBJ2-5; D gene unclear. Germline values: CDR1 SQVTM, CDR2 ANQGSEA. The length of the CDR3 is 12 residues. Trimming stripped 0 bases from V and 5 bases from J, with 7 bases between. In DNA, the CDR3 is TGCAGCGTTGAAGATGACGGGGAGACCCAGTACTTC. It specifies CSVEDDGETQYF.